These T cell receptor beta chains were read from a single sample in a study of vaccination effects on CD4 cells after COVID-19. Data came from immunoSEQ multiplex PCR; TCRdb stores just in-frame clones and leaves some out. The profile shows approximately 26,000 clones, 69% of them singletons. These TCRs are of unknown antigen specificity. The sequencing used CD4+ T cells from PBMCs cultured with SARS-CoV-2 spike peptides, collected after COVID-19 vaccination. These receptors were taken from a human donor who received a COVID-19 vaccine. CDR3s include the opening cysteine and the closing phenylalanine or tryptophan. The D gene is left open where the match is weak. Clone sizes are given selectively: once, few, many, or a class where the clone is expanded.

>TRBV7-9|-|TRBJ1-3|-
TGTGCCAGCAGCCCAACTTTTCGGGGAAACACCATATATTTT
CASSPTFRGNTIYF
>TRBV6-5|TRBD1|TRBJ2-1|-
TGTGCCAGCGGTTATTTGGGACAGGGTAGAGGCAATGAGCAGTTCTTC
CASGYLGQGRGNEQFF
>TRBV2|-|TRBJ2-7|-
TGTGCCAGCAGTGCCGGTTGGTTAGGACAGACCTACGAGCAGTACTTC
CASSAGWLGQTYEQYF
>TRBV5-1|TRBD2|TRBJ2-2|-
TGCGCCAGCAGCTTAAATGTAGCGGGAACCGGGGAGCTGTTTTTT
CASSLNVAGTGELFF
>TRBV18|TRBD1|TRBJ2-3|once
TGTGCCAGCTCACTACAGGGGGCCCGCACAGATACGCAGTATTTT
CASSLQGARTDTQYF
>TRBV10-3|TRBD2|TRBJ2-1|-
TGTGCCATCAAGGCCCAGCGGGGGTACAATGAGCAGTTCTTC
CAIKAQRGYNEQFF
>TRBV29-1|-|TRBJ2-7|once
TGCAGCGCCCTACGAAGGGGGGGGGACTACGAGCAGTACTTC
CSALRRGGDYEQYF
>TRBV24-1|TRBD1|TRBJ1-2|few
TGTGCCACCAGTGAGACAGGGGGTCATGGCTACACCTTC
CATSETGGHGYTF
>TRBV11-2|-|TRBJ2-1|-
TGTGCCAGCACTGAACGGGGGCCTTCCTACAATGAGCAGTTCTTC
CASTERGPSYNEQFF
>TRBV19|TRBD1|TRBJ2-3|-
TGTGCCAGTAGAGGACAGGGTGGCACAGATACGCAGTATTTT
CASRGQGGTDTQYF
>TRBV21-1|-|TRBJ2-3|-
TGTGCCAGCAGCAGAAACCCGGGACTGGGCACAGATACGCAGTATTTT
CASSRNPGLGTDTQYF
>TRBV3-1/TRBV3-2|TRBD1|TRBJ1-6|few
TGTGCCAGCAGCTGGGGACAGGGGAATTCACCCCTCCACTTT
CASSWGQGNSPLHF
>TRBV19|-|TRBJ1-1|few
TGTGCCAGTAGTTCAGGGTTGAACACTGAAGCTTTCTTT
CASSSGLNTEAFF
>TRBV24-1|-|TRBJ1-1|-
TGTGCCACCAGTGAACAACCTTACAGGGTAGGTTTGCCGAACACTGAAGCTTTCTTT
CATSEQPYRVGLPNTEAFF
>TRBV3-1/TRBV3-2|-|TRBJ2-7|-
TGTGCCAGCAGCCAATCCTACGAGCAGTACTTC
CASSQSYEQYF
>TRBV21-1|-|TRBJ1-1|-
TGTGCCAGCAGCAACAAGAACACTGAAGCTTTCTTT
CASSNKNTEAFF
>TRBV7-2|TRBD2|TRBJ2-1|few
TGTGCCAGCAGCTTCCTGGGACTAGCGGGAGACAATGAGCAGTTCTTC
CASSFLGLAGDNEQFF
>TRBV29-1|-|TRBJ1-2|-
TGCAGCGTTGCGACAGGACAGAACTATGGCTACACCTTC
CSVATGQNYGYTF